This T cell receptor beta chain derives from a study of shared clonotypes between healthy human individuals. Study-wide points: With few donors, the genetic and exposure-history diversity represented was limited. With several donors compared, approximately 5% of naive CD4 clonotypes were shared. Sample collection involved blood only; tissue repertoires are likely different.

CDR3 length: 16 amino acids. V was clipped by 3 bases and J by 0 bases, with 12 bases between them. Germline lookup yields CDR1 PRHDT and CDR2 FYEKMQ (reference sequence). A note on this clone: What it recognizes is unknown.

Method: immunoSEQ multiplex PCR; TCRdb's copy keeps in-frame clones and lacks some. The sample holds roughly 810,000 clones, roughly 96% seen once. It was CD45RO-negative cells, positively selected for CCR7, that made up naive CD8 cells, with terminally differentiated effector memory CD45RA+ cells excluded. Caucasian adults residing in Nashville, Tennessee made up all the donors. The sequence came from a man aged 25-45 years in good health. Sequenced sample: naive CD8+ T cells sorted from blood. The chain is built from TRBV13 and TRBJ2-1; D gene uncertain. CDR3 residues: CASSFLASSSYNEQFF. The DNA of the CDR3 is TGTGCCAGCAGCTTCCTGGCGTCGAGCTCCTACAATGAGCAGTTCTTC.